These 13 T cell receptor beta chains were all obtained from the same sample, sequenced in a study of blood T cells in healthy people across ages (dated by TCRdb to 2014 to 2015). The method behind the library was 5' RACE. The sequencer listed for this sample is Illumina HiSeq 2500. The second PCR ran for about 6 to 12 cycles and used a J-beta primer mix along with a sample-barcoded 5' primer. TCRdb cleaned the public reads at Q25 with fastp, built clones with MiXCR and kept in-frame beta chains. Rows matching on CDR3 protein sequence are summarized as one entry with the most common DNA and genes. In all, the sample holds about 1.5 million distinct CDR3 sequences, and roughly 43% of those were seen once. Approximately 4% of the sample comes from the top ten. What was sequenced was blood. Receptor source: a woman aged 18-30 years in good health.

CDR3 sequence reads: CASSRDNTEAFF. CDR3 nucleotides: TGTGCCAGCAGCCGGGACAACACTGAAGCTTTCTTT. The chain links TRBV13 to TRBJ1-1, with a weak D call TRBD1 (5 bases). The CDR3 spans 12 residues. Looked up from germline, CDR1 is PRHDT and CDR2 is FYEKMQ (reference sequence). The V end lost 5 bases, the J end lost 2 bases, and 6 bases lay between the germline ends.

This clonotype was found a few times. V is TRBV7-9 and J is TRBJ2-7, with a possible D match to TRBD1 (6 bases). Germline assignment: CDR1 SEHNR and CDR2 FQNEAQ (reference sequence). The CDR3 is 18 residues long. V was clipped by 1 base and J by 0 bases, with 19 bases between them. For the CDR3, the DNA is TGTGCCAGCAGCTTAGTGTCCCGAGAGACAGGTACCTCCTACGAGCAGTACTTC. Protein sequence: CASSLVSRETGTSYEQYF.

This clonotype was found a few times. The rearrangement uses TRBV12-3 or TRBV12-4 and TRBJ1-4; D gene unclear. The V gene lost 2 bases and the J gene lost 5 bases, with 9 bases spanning the gap. The CDR3 spans 14 residues. The DNA for the CDR3 is TGTGCCAGCAGTTTAAGTCAGTTAAATGAAAAACTGTTTTTT. It yields the protein CASSLSQLNEKLFF.

The chain links TRBV12-3 or TRBV12-4 to TRBJ2-5; 7 bases map to TRBD2. J lost 5 bases, V lost 3 bases, and 6 bases had no gene match. The CDR3 length is 14 residues. CDR3 protein: CASSFGGGSETQYF. As DNA, the CDR3 is TGTGCCAGCAGTTTTGGGGGGGGAAGTGAGACCCAGTACTTC.

In regard to this clonotype: One junction end disagrees with the germline gene, perhaps due to a read error. CDR3 sequence reads: CAISLGDGYTF. The CDR3 region has the DNA TGTGCCATCAGCCTCGGGGATGGCTACACCTTC. V and J are TRBV9 and TRBJ1-2; D not resolved. Looked up from germline, CDR1 is SGDLS and CDR2 is YYNGEE. The CDR3 is made up of 11 amino acids.

This sequence joins TRBV30 and TRBJ1-2, with TRBD1 matching 8 bases. Germline V gene data show CDR1 as GTSNPN and CDR2 as SVGIG (reference sequence). The CDR3 runs to 13 residues. After removal of 2 bases from V and 10 bases from J, the junction contained 9 bases not matched to a gene. The CDR3 reads CAWSWQGASDYTF. As DNA, the CDR3 is TGTGCCTGGAGTTGGCAGGGGGCTTCCGACTACACCTTC.

Comment on this clonotype: The junction departs from germline at one end; a sequencing error may be responsible. The chain is built from TRBV7-8 and TRBJ1-5; no definite D call. The germline V gene has CDR1 SGHVS and CDR2 FQNEAQ. The CDR3 is 16 residues long. The CDR3 here is CASSLARVVTNQPQHF. In nucleotides, the CDR3 is TGTGCCAGCAGTTTAGCCCGGGTAGTAACTAATCAGCCCCAGCATTTT.

The chain uses TRBV27 and TRBJ2-3; D call uncertain. V was trimmed by 5 bases and J by 2 bases, leaving 8 bases between them. CDR3 size: 13 residues. Looked up from germline, CDR1 is MNHEY and CDR2 is SMNVEV (reference sequence). CDR3 DNA: TGTGCCAGCAGTCATTTTAACACAGATACGCAGTATTTT. It specifies CASSHFNTDTQYF.

Only a few counts were recorded for this clonotype. This chain uses TRBV29-1 with TRBJ2-5; D is possibly TRBD2 (5 bases). V was shortened by 6 bases and J by 3 bases, with 8 bases between the two germline ends. The germline V gene has CDR1 SQVTM and CDR2 ANQGSEA. This CDR3 contains 11 residues. The chain's CDR3 is CSVGAEETQYF. For the CDR3, the DNA is TGCAGCGTGGGAGCGGAAGAGACCCAGTACTTC.

The chain carries TRBV7-2 and TRBJ1-5, with D uncertain. From germline, CDR1 is SGHTA and CDR2 FQGNSA. V lost 3 bases to trimming and J lost 9 bases, with 9 bases between them. The CDR3 spans 12 residues. The CDR3 DNA follows: TGTGCCAGCAGCTTTCCGGGTACGCCCCAGCATTTT. Its translation is CASSFPGTPQHF.

This clonotype was detected a few times. The chain employs TRBV25-1 and TRBJ2-5, with D uncertain. CDR1 MGHDK and CDR2 SYGVNS come from the germline V gene. V was cut by 5 bases and J by 1 base, with 8 bases left in between. This CDR3 spans 13 amino acids. In nucleotides, the CDR3 is TGTGCCAGCAGTCCCTGGGCCCAAGAGACCCAGTACTTC. This sequence encodes CASSPWAQETQYF.

The chain carries TRBV4-3 and TRBJ1-1, with 7 bases identical to TRBD1. The CDR3 length is 15 residues. J lost 4 bases, V lost 3 bases, and 8 bases had no gene match. Germline CDR1 LGHNA, CDR2 YSLEER. The CDR3 coding sequence is TGCGCCAGCAGCCAGGGCACAGGGGCTCGCACTGAAGCTTTCTTT. Translating gives CASSQGTGARTEAFF.

The chain has TRBV24-1 and TRBJ2-3, with TRBD1 matching over 7 bases. V was pared by 4 bases and J by 2 bases, with 11 bases of the junction left unmatched. CDR3 length: 17 amino acids. In germline, CDR1 is KGHDR, CDR2 SFDVKD. DNA of the CDR3: TGTGCCACCAGTGAGTCGACAGGGTCTATGGACACAGATACGCAGTATTTT. Its translation: CATSESTGSMDTDTQYF.